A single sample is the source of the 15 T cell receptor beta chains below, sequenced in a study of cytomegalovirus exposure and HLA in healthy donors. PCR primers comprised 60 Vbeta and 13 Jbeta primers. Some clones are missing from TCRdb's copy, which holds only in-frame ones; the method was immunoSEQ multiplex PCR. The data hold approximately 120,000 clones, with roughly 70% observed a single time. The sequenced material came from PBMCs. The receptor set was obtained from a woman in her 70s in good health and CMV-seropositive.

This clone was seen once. The CDR3 nucleotides read TGTGCCAGCAGTGAATGGACACCCTCCTACGAGCAGTACTTC. It codes for CASSEWTPSYEQYF. The gene calls are TRBV6-1 and TRBJ2-5, with D possibly matching TRBD1 (5 bases). The closer fit of TRBJ2-7 to the DNA end suggests the J call may be wrong. This CDR3 is built from 14 residues. Germline CDR1 is MNHNS and CDR2 is SASEGT.

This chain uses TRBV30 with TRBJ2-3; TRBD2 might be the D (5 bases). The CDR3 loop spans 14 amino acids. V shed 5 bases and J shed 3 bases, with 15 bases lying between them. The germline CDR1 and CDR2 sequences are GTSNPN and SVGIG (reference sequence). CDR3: CAWGLGQITDTQYF. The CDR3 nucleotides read TGTGCCTGGGGACTTGGGCAGATTACAGATACGCAGTATTTT.

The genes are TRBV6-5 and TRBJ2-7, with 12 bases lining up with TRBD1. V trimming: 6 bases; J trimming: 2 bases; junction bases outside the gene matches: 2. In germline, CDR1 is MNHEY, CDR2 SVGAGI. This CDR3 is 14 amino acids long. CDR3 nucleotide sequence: TGTGCCAGCAGGAGGGACAGGGGGCCCTACGAGCAGTACTTC. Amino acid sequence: CASRRDRGPYEQYF.

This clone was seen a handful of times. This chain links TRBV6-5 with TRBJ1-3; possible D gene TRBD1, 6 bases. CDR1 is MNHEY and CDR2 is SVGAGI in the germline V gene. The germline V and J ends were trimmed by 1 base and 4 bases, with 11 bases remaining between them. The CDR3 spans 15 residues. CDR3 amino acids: CASSYFRGSGNTIYF. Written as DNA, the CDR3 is TGTGCCAGCAGTTACTTCAGGGGATCAGGAAACACCATATATTTT.

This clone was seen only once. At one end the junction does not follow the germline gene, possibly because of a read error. This CDR3 reads CASSLDRGRGNTIYF. In nucleotides, the CDR3 is TGTGCTAGCAGCCTGGACAGGGGGAGAGGAAACACCATATATTTT. The chain employs TRBV6-5 and TRBJ1-3, with TRBD1 matching 10 bases. CDR1 and CDR2 from the germline V gene are MNHEY and SVGAGI. CDR3 length: 15 residues.

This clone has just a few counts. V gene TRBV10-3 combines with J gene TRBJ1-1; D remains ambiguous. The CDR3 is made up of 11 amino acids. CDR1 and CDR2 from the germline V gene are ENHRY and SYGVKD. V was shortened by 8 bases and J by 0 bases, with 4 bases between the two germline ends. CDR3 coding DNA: TGTGCCATCTCTGTGAACACTGAAGCTTTCTTT. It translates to CAISVNTEAFF.

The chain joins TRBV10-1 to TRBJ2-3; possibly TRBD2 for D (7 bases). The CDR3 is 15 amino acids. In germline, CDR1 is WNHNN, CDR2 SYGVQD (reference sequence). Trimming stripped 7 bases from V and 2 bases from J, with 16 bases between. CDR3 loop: CASIGAGAFTDTQYF. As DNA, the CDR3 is TGCGCCAGCATAGGGGCGGGGGCCTTCACAGATACGCAGTATTTT.

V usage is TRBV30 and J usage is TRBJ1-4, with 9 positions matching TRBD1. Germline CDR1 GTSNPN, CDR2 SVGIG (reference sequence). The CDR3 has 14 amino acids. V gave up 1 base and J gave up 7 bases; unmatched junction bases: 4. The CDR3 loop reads CAWSGQGGGEKLFF. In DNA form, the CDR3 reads TGTGCCTGGAGTGGACAGGGGGGGGGTGAAAAACTGTTTTTT.

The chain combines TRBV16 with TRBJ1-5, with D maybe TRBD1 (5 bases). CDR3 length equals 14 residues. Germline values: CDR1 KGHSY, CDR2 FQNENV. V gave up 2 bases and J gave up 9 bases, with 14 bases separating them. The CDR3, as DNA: TGTGCCAGCAGCCAACCTGGGGGGGGATCGCCCCAGCATTTT. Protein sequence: CASSQPGGGSPQHF.

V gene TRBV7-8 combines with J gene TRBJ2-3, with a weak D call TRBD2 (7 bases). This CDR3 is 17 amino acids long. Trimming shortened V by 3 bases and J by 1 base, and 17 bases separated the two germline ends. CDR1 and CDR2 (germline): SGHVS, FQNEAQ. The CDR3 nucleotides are TGTGCCAGCAGCTTGGAAGGGGGGGCCGGGGGCACAGATACGCAGTATTTT. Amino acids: CASSLEGGAGGTDTQYF.

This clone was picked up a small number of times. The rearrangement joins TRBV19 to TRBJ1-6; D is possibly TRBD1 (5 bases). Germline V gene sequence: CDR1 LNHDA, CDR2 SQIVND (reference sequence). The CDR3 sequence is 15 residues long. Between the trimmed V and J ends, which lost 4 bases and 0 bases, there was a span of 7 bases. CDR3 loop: CASSTTASYNSPLHF. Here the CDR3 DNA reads TGTGCCAGTAGTACGACAGCCTCCTATAATTCACCCCTCCACTTT.

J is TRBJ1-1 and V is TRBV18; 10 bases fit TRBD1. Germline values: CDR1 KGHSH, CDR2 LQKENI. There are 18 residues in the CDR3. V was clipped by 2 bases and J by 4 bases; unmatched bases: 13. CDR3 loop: CASSPVSGQGFLGTEAFF. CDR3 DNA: TGTGCCAGCTCACCAGTCTCGGGACAGGGGTTTTTGGGCACTGAAGCTTTCTTT. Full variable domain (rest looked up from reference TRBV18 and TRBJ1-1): NAGVMQNPRHLVRRRGQEARLRCSPMKGHSHVYWYRQLPEEGLKFMVYLQKENIIDESGMPKERFSAEFPKEGPSILRIQQVVRGDSAAYFCASSPVSGQGFLGTEAFFGQGTRLTVV.

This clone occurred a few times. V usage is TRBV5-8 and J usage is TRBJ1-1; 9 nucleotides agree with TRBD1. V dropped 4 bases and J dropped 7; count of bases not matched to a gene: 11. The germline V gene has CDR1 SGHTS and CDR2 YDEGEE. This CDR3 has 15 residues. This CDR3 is CASSPSDRGGIEAFF. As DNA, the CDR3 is TGTGCCAGCAGCCCTTCGGACAGGGGCGGGATTGAAGCTTTCTTT.

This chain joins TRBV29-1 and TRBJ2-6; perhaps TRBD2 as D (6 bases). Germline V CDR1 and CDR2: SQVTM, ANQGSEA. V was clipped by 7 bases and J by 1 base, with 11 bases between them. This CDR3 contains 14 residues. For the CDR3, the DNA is TGCAGCGCTGATAGCGGTTCTGGGGCCAACGTCCTGACTTTC. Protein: CSADSGSGANVLTF. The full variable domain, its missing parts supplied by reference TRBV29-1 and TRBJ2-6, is SAVISQKPSRDICQRGTSLTIQCQVDSQVTMMFWYRQQPGQSLTLIATANQGSEATYESGFVIDKFPISRPNLTFSTLTVSNMSPEDSSIYLCSADSGSGANVLTFGAGSRLTVL.

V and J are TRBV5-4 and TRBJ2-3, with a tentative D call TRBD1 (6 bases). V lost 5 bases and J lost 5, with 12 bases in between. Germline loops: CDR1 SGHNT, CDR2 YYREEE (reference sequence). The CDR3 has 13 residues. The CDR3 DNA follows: TGTGCCAGCAGACAAACGACAGGAGATACGCAGTATTTT. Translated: CASRQTTGDTQYF.